This TCR beta chain is from a study of T-cell memory formation after mild COVID-19. Study information: The study found TCR clusters largely donor specific.

cDNA libraries for TCR alpha and TCR beta, carrying sample barcodes and UMIs, came from 5'RACE with constant-segment primers. TCRdb processed the 5' RACE reads anew with MiXCR; each CDR3 protein has one entry. The sample lists some 200,000 distinct CDR3 sequences, over 7.5% occurring once. General study findings and limits: The study found balanced CD4/CD8 in clones contracting day 15 to 85 and a CD4+ lean in later expanders. In pre-infection memory, a portion of responding clones appeared, which suggested that cross-reactive memory joined.

The CDR3 sequence is 16 residues long. The V gene's germline CDR1 is SGHRS and CDR2 YFSETQ. V was pared by 4 bases and J by 3 bases, with 8 bases of the junction left unmatched. This clonotype was picked up a small number of times. Antigen: not known. The chain couples TRBV5-1 to TRBJ2-2, with 8 nucleotides matching TRBD1. The sequence was collected from a young man who had mild COVID-19 (a few samples of this study predate the infection). Cell type and time point are not known. The specimen was PBMCs or a T cell subset sorted from them (not recorded which). CDR3 sequence reads: CASSPTGVWDTGELFF. The CDR3 nucleotides read TGCGCCAGCAGCCCGACAGGGGTATGGGACACCGGGGAGCTGTTTTTT.